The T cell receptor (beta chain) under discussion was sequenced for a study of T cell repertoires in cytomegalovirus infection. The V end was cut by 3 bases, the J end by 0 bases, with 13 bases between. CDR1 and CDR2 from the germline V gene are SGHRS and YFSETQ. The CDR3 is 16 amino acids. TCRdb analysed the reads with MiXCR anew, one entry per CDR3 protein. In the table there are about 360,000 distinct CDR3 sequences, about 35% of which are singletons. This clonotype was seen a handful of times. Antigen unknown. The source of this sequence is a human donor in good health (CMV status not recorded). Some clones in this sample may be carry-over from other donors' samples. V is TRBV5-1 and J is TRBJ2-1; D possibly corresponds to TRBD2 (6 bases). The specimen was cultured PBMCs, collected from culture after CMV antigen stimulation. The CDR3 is CASSSIGGDSYNEQFF. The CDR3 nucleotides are TGCGCCAGCAGCTCTATCGGCGGGGACTCCTACAATGAGCAGTTCTTC. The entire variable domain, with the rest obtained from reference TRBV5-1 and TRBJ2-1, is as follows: KAGVTQTPRYLIKTRGQQVTLSCSPISGHRSVSWYQQTPGQGLQFLFEYFSETQRNKGNFPGRFSGRQFSNSRSEMNVSTLELGDSALYLCASSSIGGDSYNEQFFGPGTRLTVL.